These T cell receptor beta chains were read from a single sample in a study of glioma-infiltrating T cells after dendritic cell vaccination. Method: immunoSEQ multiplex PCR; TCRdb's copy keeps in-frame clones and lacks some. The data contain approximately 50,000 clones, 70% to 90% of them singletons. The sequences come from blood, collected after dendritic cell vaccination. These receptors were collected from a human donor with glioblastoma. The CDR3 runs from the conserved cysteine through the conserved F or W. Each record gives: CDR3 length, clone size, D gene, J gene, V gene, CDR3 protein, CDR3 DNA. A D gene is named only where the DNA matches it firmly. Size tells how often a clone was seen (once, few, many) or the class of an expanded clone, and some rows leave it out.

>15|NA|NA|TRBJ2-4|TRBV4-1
CASSQVGSSKNIQYF
TGCGCCAGCAGCCAAGTGGGCAGCTCCAAAAACATTCAGTACTTC
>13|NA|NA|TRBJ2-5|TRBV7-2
CASSFGSWETQYF
TGTGCCAGCAGCTTCGGGTCTTGGGAGACCCAGTACTTC
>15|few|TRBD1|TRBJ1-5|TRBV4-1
CASSQDYRGHQPQHF
TGCGCCAGCAGCCAAGATTACAGGGGGCATCAGCCCCAGCATTTT
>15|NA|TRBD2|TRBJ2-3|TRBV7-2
CASSFGRAGADTQYF
TGTGCCAGCAGCTTCGGTCGAGCGGGAGCAGATACGCAGTATTTT
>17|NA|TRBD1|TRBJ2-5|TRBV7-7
CASSLGDREMGRETQYF
TGTGCTAGCAGCTTAGGGGACAGGGAGATGGGGAGAGAGACCCAGTACTTC
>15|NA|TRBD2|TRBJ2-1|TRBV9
CASSYGLAGRNEQFF
TGTGCCAGCAGCTACGGACTAGCGGGAAGGAATGAGCAGTTCTTC
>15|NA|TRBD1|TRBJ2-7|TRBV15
CATSRDGTGANEQYF
TGTGCCACCAGCAGAGATGGGACAGGTGCTAACGAGCAGTACTTC
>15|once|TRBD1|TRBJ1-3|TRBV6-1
CASNRDRFSGNTIYF
TGTGCCAGTAACCGGGACAGATTTTCTGGAAACACCATATATTTT
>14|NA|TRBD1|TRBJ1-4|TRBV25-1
CASSRTGNNEKLFF
TGTGCCAGCTCCAGGACAGGGAACAATGAAAAACTGTTTTTT
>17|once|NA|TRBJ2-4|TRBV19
CASSIATVLRAKNIQYF
TGTGCCAGTAGTATAGCGACAGTACTTAGAGCCAAAAACATTCAGTACTTC
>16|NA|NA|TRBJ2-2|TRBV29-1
CSVEGEGEVRTGELFF
TGCAGCGTTGAGGGAGAGGGAGAGGTCCGCACCGGGGAGCTGTTTTTT
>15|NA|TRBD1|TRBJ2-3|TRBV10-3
CAIKNGTASTDTQYF
TGTGCCATCAAGAATGGGACAGCTAGCACAGATACGCAGTATTTT
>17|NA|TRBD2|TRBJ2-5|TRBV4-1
CASSQVGLAGGQETQYF
TGCGCCAGCAGCCAAGTGGGGCTAGCGGGGGGGCAAGAGACCCAGTACTTC
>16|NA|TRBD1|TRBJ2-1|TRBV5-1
CASSYDRQGSYNEQFF
TGCGCCAGCAGCTACGATCGACAGGGTTCCTACAATGAGCAGTTCTTC
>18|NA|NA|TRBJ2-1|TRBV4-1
CASSQGWEGGRSYNEQFF
TGCGCCAGCAGCCAAGGTTGGGAAGGAGGGCGCTCCTACAATGAGCAGTTCTTC
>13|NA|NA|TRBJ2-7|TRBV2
CASTGTPYYEQYF
TGTGCCAGCACCGGGACACCCTACTACGAGCAGTACTTC